This TCR beta chain was recovered during a study of cytomegalovirus exposure and HLA in healthy donors. Study conclusions and caveats: Investigators reported over 150 TCR beta chains as tied to cytomegalovirus. TCR beta V- and J-gene trimming, according to a later analysis, was linked to a missense DCLRE1C variant.

Researchers ran the PCR with 60 Vbeta and 13 Jbeta primers. Clones were read by immunoSEQ multiplex PCR, and TCRdb kept only the in-frame ones, dropping some. The data show roughly 160,000 clones, more than 80% seen once. The CDR3 is 17 residues long. Per germline, CDR1 LNHNV and CDR2 YYDKDF (reference sequence). V dropped 1 base and J dropped 5; count of bases not matched to a gene: 10. A note on this clone: The target antigen is unknown.

This TCR came from a woman aged 25 to 45 in good health and CMV-seropositive. Material: PBMCs. The chain has TRBV15 and TRBJ2-5; 10 positions agree with TRBD2. CDR3 bases: TGTGCCACCAGCAGAGGACGACTAGCGGGTGGGGGGGAGACCCAGTACTTC. This sequence encodes CATSRGRLAGGGETQYF.